The 32 T cell receptor beta chains below all came from one sample that was sequenced in a study of T-cell memory formation after mild COVID-19. MiXCR, run by TCRdb on the 5' RACE reads, gives a single entry per CDR3 protein. The sample comprises about 440,000 distinct CDR3 sequences, around 18% of which are singletons, and approximately 8.4% rests with the top ten. The sequencing sample was made of PBMCs or a T cell subset sorted from them (not recorded which). Receptors originate from an adult woman who had mild COVID-19 (a few samples of this study predate the infection). Cell type and time point are not known.

The rearrangement joins TRBV29-1 to TRBJ2-7, with 7 bases that match TRBD1. Trimming took 0 bases from V and 3 from J; bases not matched to a gene: 8. Germline V gene lookup returns CDR1 SQVTM and CDR2 ANQGSEA. CDR3 length: 15 residues. The CDR3 DNA sequence: TGCAGCGTTGAAGATCGCCGGGGACAGTACTACGAGCAGTACTTC. This gives the protein CSVEDRRGQYYEQYF.

V usage is TRBV2 and J usage is TRBJ1-1; 11 bases are a match to TRBD1. This CDR3 has 16 amino acids. J was trimmed by 2 bases and V by 3 bases; bases with no gene match: 5. Germline loops: CDR1 SNHLY, CDR2 FYNNEI. The CDR3, as DNA: TGTGCCAGCAGTGATTCCGGGACAGGGGGTAACACTGAAGCTTTCTTT. Translation: CASSDSGTGGNTEAFF.

The sample holds a few counts of this clonotype. The rearrangement uses TRBV6-5 and TRBJ2-7; no firm D call. V was shortened by 2 bases and J by 4 bases, with 27 bases between the two germline ends. This CDR3 has 19 residues. Germline V CDR1 and CDR2: MNHEY, SVGAGI. The CDR3 region is CASSYIVMRDSHLGYEQYF. Here the CDR3 DNA reads TGTGCCAGCAGTTACATCGTCATGAGAGACTCCCACCTGGGGTACGAGCAGTACTTC.

This clonotype was found a few times. The V gene is TRBV12-3 or TRBV12-4, the J gene TRBJ2-7, with D maybe TRBD1 (5 bases). Trimming stripped 4 bases from V and 5 bases from J, with 15 bases between. CDR3 length equals 14 residues. CDR3 loop: CASSSGQGKNEQYF. CDR3 sequence (DNA): TGTGCCAGCAGTTCAGGTCAGGGTAAGAACGAGCAGTACTTC.

This chain connects TRBV5-1 to TRBJ2-1; 10 nucleotides match TRBD1. The germline gives CDR1 SGHRS, CDR2 YFSETQ. V lost 0 bases, J lost 7 bases, and 1 base stayed unmatched. The CDR3 length is 14 residues. DNA of the CDR3: TGCGCCAGCAGCTTGGGACAGGGGGCTAATGAGCAGTTCTTC. Translating it yields CASSLGQGANEQFF.

The chain links TRBV7-2 to TRBJ2-5; 15 bases fit TRBD2. The germline V gene encodes CDR1 SGHTA and CDR2 FQGNSA. There are 15 residues in the CDR3. With 7 bases clipped from V and 7 bases from J, the junction kept 7 bases outside the gene matches. The chain's CDR3 is CASTAGTSGGRTQYF. CDR3 in DNA: TGTGCCAGCACTGCCGGGACTAGCGGGGGGCGGACCCAGTACTTC. Full variable domain (rest looked up from reference TRBV7-2 and TRBJ2-5): GAGVSQSPSNKVTEKGKDVELRCDPISGHTALYWYRQSLGQGLEFLIYFQGNSAPDKSGLPSDRFSAERTGGSVSTLTIQRTQQEDSAVYLCASTAGTSGGRTQYFGPGTRLLVL.

The genes are TRBV7-6 and TRBJ1-2; D uncertain. The CDR3 contains 14 residues. The germline V and J ends were trimmed by 1 base and 1 base, with 7 bases remaining between them. Per the germline V gene, CDR1 is SGHVS and CDR2 is FNYEAQ. CDR3 bases: TGTGCCAGCAGCTTAGACCGTCTTAACTATGGCTACACCTTC. Protein sequence: CASSLDRLNYGYTF.

This chain joins TRBV5-1 and TRBJ2-7, with 11 bases that match TRBD2. V was pared by 2 bases and J by 1 base, with 5 bases of the junction left unmatched. The V gene's germline CDR1 is SGHRS and CDR2 YFSETQ. The CDR3 runs to 16 residues. The CDR3 protein is CASSFTSGSSSYEQYF. The CDR3 DNA reads TGCGCCAGCAGCTTTACTAGCGGGAGTTCGTCCTACGAGCAGTACTTC.

This clonotype turned up a few times. This sequence joins TRBV7-8 and TRBJ2-1, with 9 bases matching TRBD1. The V gene's germline CDR1 is SGHVS and CDR2 FQNEAQ. This CDR3 comprises 17 residues. Trimming at V came to 0 bases and at J to 2 bases, leaving 5 bases not matched to a gene. The CDR3 reads CASSLAVGDRAYNEQFF. DNA of the CDR3: TGTGCCAGCAGCTTAGCCGTAGGGGACAGGGCCTACAATGAGCAGTTCTTC.

This clonotype was seen a handful of times. The chain links TRBV18 to TRBJ2-6; maybe TRBD1 (5 bases). CDR1 KGHSH and CDR2 LQKENI come from the germline V gene. The CDR3 consists of 17 residues. The germline V and J ends were trimmed by 0 bases and 1 base, with 10 bases remaining between them. CDR3: CASSPPGRASGANVLTF. Here the CDR3 DNA reads TGTGCCAGCTCACCACCGGGCAGGGCATCTGGGGCCAACGTCCTGACTTTC. The entire variable domain, with the rest obtained from reference TRBV18 and TRBJ2-6, is as follows: NAGVMQNPRHLVRRRGQEARLRCSPMKGHSHVYWYRQLPEEGLKFMVYLQKENIIDESGMPKERFSAEFPKEGPSILRIQQVVRGDSAAYFCASSPPGRASGANVLTFGAGSRLTVL.

This clonotype was counted only a few times. The rearrangement links TRBV7-9 to TRBJ2-7, with D possibly matching TRBD1 (5 bases). In germline, CDR1 is SEHNR, CDR2 FQNEAQ (reference sequence). There are 15 residues in the CDR3. Trimming cost V 3 bases and J 2 bases, with 14 bases left between them. The CDR3 DNA reads as TGTGCCAGCAGCTTTTCGATCGCGACAGCCTACGAGCAGTACTTC. Translating it yields CASSFSIATAYEQYF.

Only a few counts were recorded for this clonotype. This chain joins TRBV10-3 and TRBJ1-2; 8 positions agree with TRBD1. Germline CDR1 and CDR2: ENHRY and SYGVKD. V trimming: 6 bases; J trimming: 2 bases; junction bases outside the gene matches: 8. There are 15 residues in the CDR3. Here the CDR3 reads CAIRPQGGLNYGYTF. In DNA, the CDR3 is TGTGCCATCAGACCACAGGGGGGATTAAACTATGGCTACACCTTC.

The CDR3 spells CASSLDPPGLANEQFF. Written as DNA, the CDR3 is TGTGCCAGCAGCTTAGATCCCCCGGGACTAGCCAATGAGCAGTTCTTC. The J gene is TRBJ2-1, the V gene TRBV7-2; TRBD2 agrees at 9 bases. The trim removed 1 base at V and 6 bases at J, leaving 7 bases unmatched. This CDR3 region has 16 residues. Germline CDR1 is SGHTA and CDR2 is FQGNSA.

In its sample, this clonotype was seen once. V is TRBV4-1 and J is TRBJ2-1; maybe TRBD2 (6 bases). The V end lost 2 bases, the J end lost 3 bases, and 11 bases lay between the germline ends. Germline CDR1 is MGHRA and CDR2 is YSYEKL. The CDR3 is 15 amino acids. The CDR3 nucleotides read TGCGCCAGCAGCCAACCGCCGGGACTCTACAATGAGCAGTTCTTC. Encoded protein: CASSQPPGLYNEQFF.

The chain is built from TRBV23-1 and TRBJ2-1, with 8 positions matching TRBD1. TRBV23-1 is placed among ORFs of uncertain function. V lost 4 bases to trimming and J lost 8 bases; unmatched junction nucleotides: 13. The CDR3 covers 16 residues. CDR3 coding DNA: TGCGCCAGCAGTCCAATATGGGGACAGGACGGTGATGAGCAGTTCTTC. This sequence encodes CASSPIWGQDGDEQFF.

The genes are TRBV4-1 and TRBJ2-7, with TRBD2 as a possible D gene (6 bases). Germline-derived CDR1 and CDR2 are MGHRA and YSYEKL. Trimming cost V 0 bases and J 10 bases, with 10 bases left between them. There are 12 residues in the CDR3. CDR3 nucleotides: TGCGCCAGCAGCCAAGATAGTAGCGGCCAGTACTTC. Its translation is CASSQDSSGQYF.

The chain uses TRBV6-5 and TRBJ2-7; 12 bases align to TRBD1. The CDR3 sequence is 13 residues long. V dropped 6 bases and J dropped 12; count of bases not matched to a gene: 9. Per germline, CDR1 MNHEY and CDR2 SVGAGI. CDR3 loop: CASSIRDRGHTYF. The CDR3 nucleotides are TGTGCCAGCAGCATCCGGGACAGGGGGCATACGTACTTC.

V is TRBV6-5 and J is TRBJ1-1; D unresolved. Germline lookup yields CDR1 MNHEY and CDR2 SVGAGI. Deletions cut 2 bases from V and 8 bases from J, with 12 bases between. This CDR3 has 13 amino acids. In DNA form, the CDR3 reads TGTGCCAGCAGTTACGGGAGGCAGCTGGAAGCTTTCTTT. Translating it yields CASSYGRQLEAFF.

The chain joins TRBV20-1 to TRBJ2-5, with 7 bases identical to TRBD2. Trimming took 4 bases from V and 1 from J; bases not matched to a gene: 12. The CDR3 spans 16 residues. Germline V gene lookup returns CDR1 DFQATT and CDR2 SNEGSKA (reference sequence). CDR3 bases: TGCAGTGCTACACTTTTGGGCGGGAGTGTCCAAGAGACCCAGTACTTC. Amino acids: CSATLLGGSVQETQYF.

This rearrangement joins TRBV19 to TRBJ1-1, with 7 positions matching TRBD1. Germline trimming cut 5 bases from V and 4 bases from J; bases unmatched to any gene: 22. Germline CDR1 LNHDA, CDR2 SQIVND (reference sequence). The CDR3 runs to 19 residues. The CDR3 sequence is CASSAYRQGLGPSITEAFF. The CDR3 region has the DNA TGTGCCAGTAGTGCTTACCGACAGGGTCTCGGCCCAAGTATCACTGAAGCTTTCTTT.

The chain employs TRBV24-1 and TRBJ2-1; D gene ambiguous. V dropped 2 bases and J dropped 7 bases, with 2 bases sitting between them. The germline V gene has CDR1 KGHDR and CDR2 SFDVKD. This CDR3 contains 11 residues. The CDR3 coding sequence is TGTGCCACCAGTGATTCGAATGAGCAGTTCTTC. It codes for CATSDSNEQFF.

This clonotype came up a few times. The V call is TRBV4-1, the J call TRBJ2-6, with D possibly TRBD1 on 6 matching bases. In germline, CDR1 is MGHRA, CDR2 YSYEKL. This CDR3 spans 17 amino acids. V shed 3 bases and J shed 0 bases, with 12 bases lying between them. The CDR3 spells CASSHKTGSSGANVLTF. The DNA for the CDR3 is TGCGCCAGCAGCCATAAAACAGGGTCCTCTGGGGCCAACGTCCTGACTTTC.

This clonotype was counted between two and nine times. The chain employs TRBV7-9 and TRBJ2-7; possible D gene TRBD2, 6 bases. Looked up from germline, CDR1 is SEHNR and CDR2 is FQNEAQ (reference sequence). The CDR3 extends over 15 amino acids. With 0 bases removed from V and 0 bases from J, the gap between germline ends came to 9 bases. The CDR3 DNA is TGTGCCAGCAGCTTAGCGGGACTCATCTCCTACGAGCAGTACTTC. It yields the protein CASSLAGLISYEQYF.

This clonotype was observed a handful of times. The V gene is TRBV7-2, the J gene TRBJ1-3; D uncertain. Germline V gene sequence: CDR1 SGHTA, CDR2 FQGNSA. The CDR3 has 16 amino acids. Trimming removed 1 base from V and 5 bases from J, with 15 bases in between. In DNA, the CDR3 is TGTGCCAGCAGCTTAGACAGTGCCGTGGAAAGAAACACCATATATTTT. It translates to CASSLDSAVERNTIYF. Drawing the rest from reference TRBV7-2 and TRBJ1-3, the complete variable domain is GAGVSQSPSNKVTEKGKDVELRCDPISGHTALYWYRQSLGQGLEFLIYFQGNSAPDKSGLPSDRFSAERTGGSVSTLTIQRTQQEDSAVYLCASSLDSAVERNTIYFGEGSWLTVV.

This chain links TRBV14 with TRBJ2-1, with 11 bases matching TRBD2. The CDR3 has 14 residues. V was clipped by 2 bases and J by 8 bases; unmatched bases: 2. Germline CDR1 is SGHDN and CDR2 is FVKESK. The CDR3 nucleotides are TGTGCCAGCAGCCAACTAGCGGGGGGTGATGAGCAGTTCTTC. Amino acids: CASSQLAGGDEQFF.

This clonotype was recorded many times. CDR3 amino acids: CATSEGYTQYF. Written as DNA, the CDR3 is TGTGCCACCAGTGAGGGGTATACGCAGTATTTT. The chain couples TRBV24-1 to TRBJ2-3; D not resolved. Germline CDR1 KGHDR, CDR2 SFDVKD. The CDR3 has 11 amino acids. Trimming shortened V by 4 bases and J by 7 bases, and 5 bases separated the two germline ends.

This clonotype was detected a few times. DNA of the CDR3: TGTGCCAGCAGCGAAGACAGGGTTCGGGAGCAGTACTTC. Its translation: CASSEDRVREQYF. The genes are TRBV7-2 and TRBJ2-7; 7 nucleotides line up with TRBD1. The CDR3 length is 13 residues. J lost 7 bases, V lost 5 bases, and 8 bases had no gene match. Germline CDR1 SGHTA, CDR2 FQGNSA.

This clonotype has only a few counts. The gene calls are TRBV7-6 and TRBJ2-3; D unresolved. Trimming stripped 3 bases from V and 4 bases from J, with 8 bases between. The CDR3 has 13 amino acids. CDR1 SGHVS and CDR2 FNYEAQ come from the germline V gene. CDR3 sequence reads: CASSFPGADTQYF. Written as DNA, the CDR3 is TGTGCCAGCAGCTTTCCCGGCGCAGATACGCAGTATTTT.

V usage is TRBV5-1 and J usage is TRBJ2-1; D is ambiguous. From germline, CDR1 is SGHRS and CDR2 YFSETQ. The CDR3 covers 15 residues. Trimming took off 1 base at V and 4 bases at J, with 12 bases between the two ends. CDR3 amino acids: CASSLMSTVYNEQFF. DNA of the CDR3: TGCGCCAGCAGCTTGATGTCTACAGTATACAATGAGCAGTTCTTC.

This chain uses TRBV12-3 or TRBV12-4 with TRBJ2-7; TRBD1 is a possible D gene (5 bases). The CDR3 covers 13 residues. V was shortened by 7 bases and J by 5 bases, with 15 bases between the two germline ends. The CDR3 nucleotides read TGTGCCAGCAAACAGGTCGGATGGAACGAGCAGTACTTC. As protein: CASKQVGWNEQYF.

This clonotype has at least ten counts. This sequence joins TRBV5-1 and TRBJ1-2; D may be TRBD1 (5 bases). V shed 4 bases and J shed 2 bases, with 12 bases lying between them. Germline V gene data show CDR1 as SGHRS and CDR2 as YFSETQ. CDR3 size: 14 residues. The CDR3 coding sequence is TGCGCCAGCAGCCCGGACAACCAAAACTATGGCTACACCTTC. Translated, it gives CASSPDNQNYGYTF.

V and J are TRBV5-5 and TRBJ2-6; D is undetermined. The CDR3 contains 17 residues. Germline V gene lookup returns CDR1 SGHKS and CDR2 YYEKEE (reference sequence). V lost 6 bases and J lost 2, with 18 bases in between. CDR3 protein: CASNWTPMVAGANVLTF. The CDR3, as DNA: TGTGCCAGCAACTGGACGCCTATGGTTGCTGGGGCCAACGTCCTGACTTTC.